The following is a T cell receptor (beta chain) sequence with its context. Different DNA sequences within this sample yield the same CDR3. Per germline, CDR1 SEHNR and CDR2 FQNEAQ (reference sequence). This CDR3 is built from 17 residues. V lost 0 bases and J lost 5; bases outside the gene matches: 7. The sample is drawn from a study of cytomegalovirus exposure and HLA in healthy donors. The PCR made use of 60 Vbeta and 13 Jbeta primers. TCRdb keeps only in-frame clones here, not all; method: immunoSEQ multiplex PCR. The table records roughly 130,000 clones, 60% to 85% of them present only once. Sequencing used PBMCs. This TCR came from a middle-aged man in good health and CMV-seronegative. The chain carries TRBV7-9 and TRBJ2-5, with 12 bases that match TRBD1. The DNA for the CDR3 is TGTGCCAGCAGCTTAGCGCGGGACAGGGGGCGAGGGGAGACCCAGTACTTC. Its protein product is CASSLARDRGRGETQYF.